This T cell receptor beta chain is drawn from a study of memory CD4+ T cells and cytomegalovirus serostatus. Single viable CD3+CD4+CD8-CD45RO+ cells were sorted as the memory CD4+ T cells. Profiled with immunoSEQ multiplex PCR; TCRdb holds only in-frame clones, not every one. Altogether about 50,000 clones are present, about four fifths being singletons, with the ten largest covering 0.4%. The CDR3 covers 14 residues. The germline gives CDR1 MRHNA, CDR2 SNTAGT. V trimming: 6 bases; J trimming: 6 bases; junction bases outside the gene matches: 9. This TCR derives from an adult in good health and CMV-seronegative. Input material: memory CD4+ T cells from blood. The chain uses TRBV6-4 and TRBJ1-1, with 8 nucleotides matching TRBD1. The chain's CDR3 is CASRDTDRAAEAFF. DNA for the CDR3: TGTGCCAGCAGAGATACGGACAGGGCGGCTGAAGCTTTCTTT.